Below, 2 T cell receptor beta chains from the same sample are listed, as sequenced in a study of regulatory T cells in long-lasting Graves disease. The time point was: newly diagnosed GD, antithyroid drugs for less than 3 months. PBMCs were the source of the RNA used for TCR sequencing. Libraries of TCR beta came from iRepertoire HTBI primers plus Arm-PCR of CDR3 regions. TCRdb fed the multiplex PCR reads into MiXCR, producing one record per CDR3 protein. This repertoire shows 400,000 to 500,000 distinct CDR3 sequences, 13% to 15% found once; its top ten account for approximately 17%. The same data also went into a second study, on T cells in Graves' hyperthyroidism and ophthalmopathy.

The source was peripheral blood mononuclear cells (PBMCs), collected at new diagnosis, from a patient treated with antithyroid drugs. These receptors were collected from a woman between 50 and 59 years old with Graves disease.

This clonotype was observed at least ten times. The V call is TRBV9, the J call TRBJ2-6; tentative D call: TRBD1 (6 bases). V shed 0 bases and J shed 1 base, with 14 bases lying between them. Germline-derived CDR1 and CDR2 are SGDLS and YYNGEE. This CDR3 has 18 residues. For the CDR3, the DNA is TGTGCCAGCAGCGTAGAACCGAATCAGGGGTCTGGGGCCAACGTCCTGACTTTC. Translated: CASSVEPNQGSGANVLTF.

The table lists this clonotype with a few counts. Germline and junction disagree at one end, which may indicate a read error. The rearrangement uses TRBV11-3 and TRBJ2-3; D is unclear. Germline V lookup: CDR1 SGHNT, CDR2 YENEEA. There are 14 residues in the CDR3. The chain's CDR3 is CANSSDRRADTQYF. Written as DNA, the CDR3 is TGTGCCAACAGCTCCGATCGGAGAGCAGATACGCAGTATTTT.